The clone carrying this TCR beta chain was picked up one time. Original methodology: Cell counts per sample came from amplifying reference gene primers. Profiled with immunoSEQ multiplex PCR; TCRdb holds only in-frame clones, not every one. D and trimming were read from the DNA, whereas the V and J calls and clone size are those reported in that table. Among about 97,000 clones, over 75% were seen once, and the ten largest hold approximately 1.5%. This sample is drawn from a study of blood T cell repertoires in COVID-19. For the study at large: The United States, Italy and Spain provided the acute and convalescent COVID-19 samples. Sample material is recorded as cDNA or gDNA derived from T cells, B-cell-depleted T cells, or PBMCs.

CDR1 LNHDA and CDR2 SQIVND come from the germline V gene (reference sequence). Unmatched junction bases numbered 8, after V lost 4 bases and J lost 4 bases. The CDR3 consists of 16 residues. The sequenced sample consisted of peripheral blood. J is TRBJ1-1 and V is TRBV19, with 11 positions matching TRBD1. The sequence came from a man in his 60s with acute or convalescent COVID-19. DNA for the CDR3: TGTGCCAGTAGTACTAGCCGGGGACAGGGGGGCACTGAAGCTTTCTTT. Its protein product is CASSTSRGQGGTEAFF.